Below, 19 T cell receptor beta chains from the same sample are listed, as sequenced in a study of T-cell memory formation after mild COVID-19. TCRdb recomputed calls from the 5' RACE reads with MiXCR, one row per CDR3 protein. This sample has about 470,000 distinct CDR3 sequences, with 18% found just once. Sample: PBMCs or a T cell subset sorted from them (not recorded which). The receptors derive from an adult woman who had mild COVID-19 (a few samples of this study predate the infection). Cell type and time point are not known.

The CDR3 DNA follows: TGTGCCAGCAGGAGGATAGAAGCAGATACGCAGTATTTT. Residues: CASRRIEADTQYF. The chain joins TRBV2 to TRBJ2-3; D is unresolved. CDR1 and CDR2 from the germline V gene are SNHLY and FYNNEI. V gave up 6 bases and J gave up 4 bases, with 11 bases separating them. The CDR3 spans 13 residues. The entire variable domain, with the rest obtained from reference TRBV2 and TRBJ2-3, is as follows: EPEVTQTPSHQVTQMGQEVILRCVPISNHLYFYWYRQILGQKVEFLVSFYNNEISEKSEIFDDQFSVERPDGSNFTLKIRSTKLEDSAMYFCASRRIEADTQYFGPGTRLTVL.

This clonotype has more than one count but fewer than ten. The genes are TRBV3-1 and TRBJ1-1, with D tentatively TRBD1 (6 bases). This CDR3 comprises 14 residues. Germline CDR1 is LGHDT and CDR2 is YNNKEL (reference sequence). Trimming cost V 2 bases and J 1 base, with 8 bases left between them. The CDR3 region has the DNA TGTGCCAGCAGCCAACGGGGGCAGAACACTGAAGCTTTCTTT. Protein: CASSQRGQNTEAFF. The entire variable domain, with the rest obtained from reference TRBV3-1 and TRBJ1-1, is as follows: DTAVSQTPKYLVTQMGNDKSIKCEQNLGHDTMYWYKQDSKKFLKIMFSYNNKELIINETVPNRFSPKSPDKAHLNLHINSLELGDSAVYFCASSQRGQNTEAFFGQGTRLTVV.

V usage is TRBV3-1 and J usage is TRBJ2-3, with D unresolved. Germline lookup yields CDR1 LGHDT and CDR2 YNNKEL (reference sequence). The CDR3 contains 15 residues. Trimming pared 1 base from V and 0 bases from J, leaving 8 bases between. DNA for the CDR3: TGTGCCAGCAGCCAAGGAAGTACTAGCACAGATACGCAGTATTTT. This encodes CASSQGSTSTDTQYF.

This sequence joins TRBV30 and TRBJ2-3, with D possibly matching TRBD1 (6 bases). V was cut by 4 bases and J by 7 bases, with 12 bases left in between. Germline assignment: CDR1 GTSNPN and CDR2 SVGIG (reference sequence). There are 12 residues in the CDR3. The CDR3 DNA sequence: TGTGCCTGGAAATTTCAGGGGAATACGCAGTATTTT. Its translation is CAWKFQGNTQYF.

Remarks on this clonotype: A read error may account for a junction end that differs from germline. The chain uses TRBV5-1 and TRBJ1-1; D remains unclear. CDR3 length equals 16 residues. Looked up from germline, CDR1 is SGHRS and CDR2 is YFSETQ. This CDR3 reads CDSSLWGGGGFTEAFF. CDR3 nucleotides: TGCGACAGCAGCTTGTGGGGAGGAGGTGGGTTCACTGAAGCTTTCTTT.

There are a few counts of this clonotype. The V and J genes are TRBV12-3 or TRBV12-4 and TRBJ1-1, with D tentatively TRBD1 (6 bases). V dropped 3 bases and J dropped 1 base, with 15 bases sitting between them. The CDR3 is 16 amino acids. CDR3 coding DNA: TGTGCCAGCAGTTTCCCCGGACGGACAGCGAACACTGAAGCTTTCTTT. It specifies CASSFPGRTANTEAFF.

A few counts support this clonotype. The gene calls are TRBV20-1 and TRBJ1-2, with 10 nucleotides matching TRBD1. The CDR3 extends over 13 amino acids. J lost 8 bases, V lost 5 bases, and 8 bases had no gene match. The germline V gene has CDR1 DFQATT and CDR2 SNEGSKA (reference sequence). The DNA of the CDR3 is TGCAGTGCTCGCCTGACAGGGGGCGGGGGCTACACCTTC. Encoded protein: CSARLTGGGGYTF.

V is TRBV7-3 and J is TRBJ2-2; a possible D gene is TRBD2 (5 bases). V lost 2 bases to trimming and J lost 1 base, with 11 bases between them. Germline CDR1 SGHTA, CDR2 FQGTGA. The CDR3 runs 16 residues. CDR3 nucleotides: TGTGCCAGCAGCTTAGGGTCTGCGGGGAACACCGGGGAGCTGTTTTTT. It yields the protein CASSLGSAGNTGELFF.

This clonotype occurred a few times. The genes are TRBV29-1 and TRBJ2-7; 7 nucleotides line up with TRBD1. The V gene's germline CDR1 is SQVTM and CDR2 ANQGSEA. The junction had 12 bases not matched to a gene; V was cut back by 5 bases and J by 5 bases. This CDR3 spans 14 amino acids. CDR3 coding DNA: TGCAGCGTTAGACTTCGGGACAGAGGTAACGAGCAGTACTTC. Amino acid sequence: CSVRLRDRGNEQYF.

The CDR3 nucleotides are TGTGCCTGGAGTAGGGGACAGGGCCTTTACGAGCAGTACTTC. Encoded protein: CAWSRGQGLYEQYF. This sequence joins TRBV30 and TRBJ2-7; 9 bases fit TRBD1. CDR1 is GTSNPN and CDR2 is SVGIG in the germline V gene (reference sequence). The CDR3 consists of 14 residues. The trim removed 2 bases at V and 4 bases at J, leaving 6 bases unmatched.

The chain links TRBV2 to TRBJ2-3; perhaps TRBD2 as D (7 bases). This CDR3 has 15 amino acids. Germline V gene data show CDR1 as SNHLY and CDR2 as FYNNEI. V shed 7 bases and J shed 5 bases, with 19 bases lying between them. The CDR3 DNA reads as TGTGCCAGCAAATGGGGGGGCAAAGGAGGAGATACGCAGTATTTT. Its protein product is CASKWGGKGGDTQYF. The whole variable domain, remainder taken from reference TRBV2 and TRBJ2-3, is EPEVTQTPSHQVTQMGQEVILRCVPISNHLYFYWYRQILGQKVEFLVSFYNNEISEKSEIFDDQFSVERPDGSNFTLKIRSTKLEDSAMYFCASKWGGKGGDTQYFGPGTRLTVL.

This chain links TRBV4-1 with TRBJ1-1; no firm D call. CDR3 length: 15 residues. CDR1 is MGHRA and CDR2 is YSYEKL in the germline V gene. The V end lost 4 bases, the J end lost 1 base, and 13 bases lay between the germline ends. For the CDR3, the DNA is TGCGCCAGCAGCCCCGTCGACATACAGAACACTGAAGCTTTCTTT. This gives the protein CASSPVDIQNTEAFF.

This clonotype appeared a few times. The chain carries TRBV5-1 and TRBJ2-6, with a tentative D call TRBD1 (6 bases). V was trimmed by 2 bases and J by 4 bases, leaving 13 bases between them. Germline V gene lookup returns CDR1 SGHRS and CDR2 YFSETQ. CDR3 size: 16 residues. The DNA of the CDR3 is TGCGCCAGCAGCTTACTTACAGGGATCGGGGCCAACGTCCTGACTTTC. This translates into CASSLLTGIGANVLTF. The full variable domain, with the rest looked up from reference TRBV5-1 and TRBJ2-6, is KAGVTQTPRYLIKTRGQQVTLSCSPISGHRSVSWYQQTPGQGLQFLFEYFSETQRNKGNFPGRFSGRQFSNSRSEMNVSTLELGDSALYLCASSLLTGIGANVLTFGAGSRLTVL.

In its sample, this clonotype was seen a few times. The J gene is TRBJ2-1, the V gene TRBV12-3 or TRBV12-4; D gene uncertain. The CDR3 has 15 residues. The V gene lost 6 bases and the J gene lost 4 bases, with 16 bases spanning the gap. CDR3 loop: CASSTAIGAYNEQFF. The CDR3 DNA is TGTGCCAGCAGCACCGCAATTGGAGCTTACAATGAGCAGTTCTTC.

The table lists this clonotype with a few counts. The rearrangement links TRBV7-3 to TRBJ2-7, with D possibly being TRBD1 (5 bases). V was clipped by 3 bases and J by 7 bases, with 13 bases between them. This CDR3 has 13 residues. CDR1 is SGHTA, CDR2 FQGTGA, per germline. CDR3 DNA: TGTGCCAGCAGCTTGAGACAGTATAATGAGCAGTACTTC. This gives the protein CASSLRQYNEQYF.

A few counts support this clonotype. The chain uses TRBV25-1 and TRBJ2-7; D gene uncertain. CDR1 MGHDK and CDR2 SYGVNS come from the germline V gene. V lost 8 bases to trimming and J lost 2 bases, with 13 bases between them. The CDR3 totals 13 residues. Written as DNA, the CDR3 is TGTGCCAGCGAACCCGCTCTACCCTACGAGCAGTACTTC. Encoded protein: CASEPALPYEQYF.

This sequence joins TRBV27 and TRBJ2-7; D is perhaps TRBD1 (6 bases). V gave up 3 bases and J gave up 7 bases, with 16 bases separating them. The germline V gene encodes CDR1 MNHEY and CDR2 SMNVEV (reference sequence). This CDR3 region has 14 residues. The CDR3 is CASSFGTPGGEQYF. The CDR3 DNA follows: TGTGCCAGCAGTTTCGGGACACCGGGTGGTGAGCAGTACTTC.

This clonotype was detected a few times. The genes are TRBV4-1 and TRBJ2-7, with 8 bases matching TRBD2. V lost 0 bases, J lost 4 bases, and 11 bases stayed unmatched. The V gene's germline CDR1 is MGHRA and CDR2 YSYEKL. The CDR3 loop spans 17 amino acids. CDR3 sequence: CASSQDNLREAGYEQYF. The DNA of the CDR3 is TGCGCCAGCAGCCAAGATAATTTGCGGGAGGCCGGGTACGAGCAGTACTTC.

The CDR3 bases are TGTGCCAGCAGCTTAGTGTCAGGGACAGGAACTTACGAGCAGTACTTC. It is translated as CASSLVSGTGTYEQYF. The V and J genes are TRBV7-6 and TRBJ2-7, with 8 bases fitting TRBD1. Germline CDR1 and CDR2: SGHVS and FNYEAQ. The trim removed 1 base at V and 4 bases at J, leaving 9 bases unmatched. This CDR3 is 16 amino acids long. The full variable domain, with the rest looked up from reference TRBV7-6 and TRBJ2-7, is GAGVSQSPRYKVTKRGQDVALRCDPISGHVSLYWYRQALGQGPEFLTYFNYEAQQDKSGLPNDRFSAERPEGSISTLTIQRTEQRDSAMYRCASSLVSGTGTYEQYFGPGTRLTVT.